This T cell receptor beta chain was observed in a study of OX40 agonist ivuxolimab in advanced cancers. As for the study in general: Ivuxolimab, which patients received intravenously every 2 weeks, was dosed at 0.01 to 10 mg/kg. Over 30% of patients had received prior checkpoint inhibitor therapy.

Using immunoSEQ multiplex PCR, the repertoire was profiled, and TCRdb retains in-frame clones only, with some absent. The sample includes some 64,000 clones, roughly 87% of them seen just once. Turning to this clone: Its specificity is not known.

Overall study findings and caveats: Relative to CD4+, CD8+ T cells held more expanded clones on average. Doses of 0.1 to 3.0 mg/kg were accompanied by clonal expansion of CD4+ and CD8+ blood T cells by week 6.

The CDR3 covers 13 residues. Trimming removed 0 bases at V and 1 base at J, with 2 bases between. Germline CDR1 and CDR2: SGHNT and YYREEE (reference sequence). The chain joins TRBV5-4 to TRBJ1-5, with unresolved D. The TCR sequence derives from an adult with an advanced solid tumor such as melanoma, head and neck, liver or kidney cancer. This specimen was CD4+ or CD8+ T cells sorted from blood, taken in a trial of the OX40 agonist ivuxolimab. The CDR3 is CASSLGSNQPQHF. The CDR3 coding sequence is TGTGCCAGCAGCTTGGGGAGCAATCAGCCCCAGCATTTT.